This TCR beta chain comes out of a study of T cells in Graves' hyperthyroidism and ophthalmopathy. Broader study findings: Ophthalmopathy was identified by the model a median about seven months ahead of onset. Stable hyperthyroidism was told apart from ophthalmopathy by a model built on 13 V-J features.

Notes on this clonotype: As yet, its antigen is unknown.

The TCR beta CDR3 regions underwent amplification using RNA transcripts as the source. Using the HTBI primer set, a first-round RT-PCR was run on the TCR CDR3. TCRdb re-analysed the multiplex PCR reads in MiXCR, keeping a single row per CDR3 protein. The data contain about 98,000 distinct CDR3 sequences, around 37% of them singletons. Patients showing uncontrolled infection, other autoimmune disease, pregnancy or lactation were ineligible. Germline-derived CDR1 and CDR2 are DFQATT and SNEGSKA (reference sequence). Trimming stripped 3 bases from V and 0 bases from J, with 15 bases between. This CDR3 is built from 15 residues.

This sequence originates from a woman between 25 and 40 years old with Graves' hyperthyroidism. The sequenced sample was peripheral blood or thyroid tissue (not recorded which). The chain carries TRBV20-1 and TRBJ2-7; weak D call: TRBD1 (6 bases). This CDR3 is CSASPGTQSSYEQYF. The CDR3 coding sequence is TGCAGTGCTAGTCCCGGGACACAAAGCTCCTACGAGCAGTACTTC.